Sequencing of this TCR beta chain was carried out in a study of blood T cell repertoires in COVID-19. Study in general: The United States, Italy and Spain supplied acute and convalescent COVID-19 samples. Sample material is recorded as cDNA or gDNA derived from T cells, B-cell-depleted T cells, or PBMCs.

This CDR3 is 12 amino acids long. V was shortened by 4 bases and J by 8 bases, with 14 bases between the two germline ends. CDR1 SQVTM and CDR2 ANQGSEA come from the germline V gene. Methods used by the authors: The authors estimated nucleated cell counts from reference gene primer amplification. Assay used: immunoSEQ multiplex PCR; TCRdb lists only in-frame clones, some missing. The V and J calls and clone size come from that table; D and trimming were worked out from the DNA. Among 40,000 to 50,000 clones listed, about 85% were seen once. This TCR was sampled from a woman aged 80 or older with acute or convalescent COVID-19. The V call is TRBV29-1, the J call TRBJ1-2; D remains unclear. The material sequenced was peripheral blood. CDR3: CSVGPPERGYTF. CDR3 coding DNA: TGCAGCGTTGGGCCCCCTGAGCGCGGCTACACCTTC. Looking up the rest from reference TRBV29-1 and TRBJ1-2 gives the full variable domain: SAVISQKPSRDICQRGTSLTIQCQVDSQVTMMFWYRQQPGQSLTLIATANQGSEATYESGFVIDKFPISRPNLTFSTLTVSNMSPEDSSIYLCSVGPPERGYTFGSGTRLTVV.